The 23 T cell receptor beta chains below were found in one sample sequenced in a study of chemoradiotherapy in HPV16-positive cancers. Sequencing was performed with immunoSEQ multiplex PCR; in TCRdb, only in-frame clones are kept and a portion is missing. The data contain fewer than 40,000 clones, around 89% of them seen just once; the ten biggest clones take up approximately 5%. Specimen: blood, collected from a patient who underwent chemoradiotherapy. Receptors originate from a human donor with HPV-associated anogenital cancer.

This chain connects TRBV27 to TRBJ2-5; TRBD2 agrees at 8 bases. The germline CDR1 and CDR2 sequences are MNHEY and SMNVEV (reference sequence). V was pared by 4 bases and J by 4 bases, with 17 bases of the junction left unmatched. CDR3 length equals 18 residues. The CDR3 coding sequence is TGTGCCAGCAGTTCCCACGGTAACTACGGGGGGGCCGGAGAGACCCAGTACTTC. Encoded protein: CASSSHGNYGGAGETQYF.

The rearrangement uses TRBV7-8 and TRBJ1-3; D is undetermined. The CDR3 contains 16 residues. CDR1 is SGHVS, CDR2 FQNEAQ, per germline. Trimming removed 4 bases at V and 5 bases at J, with 18 bases between. The CDR3: CASSSSGGIVRNTIYF. The DNA for the CDR3 is TGTGCCAGCAGCTCGAGTGGTGGGATAGTACGAAACACCATATATTTT.

V is TRBV6-1 and J is TRBJ2-3; D remains unclear. The CDR3 has 13 amino acids. The V gene lost 7 bases and the J gene lost 2 bases, with 10 bases spanning the gap. CDR1 is MNHNS and CDR2 is SASEGT in the germline V gene. The CDR3 loop reads CASIRAITDTQYF. CDR3 nucleotide sequence: TGTGCCAGCATACGGGCAATCACAGATACGCAGTATTTT.

The chain couples TRBV27 to TRBJ2-6, with unresolved D. Deletions cut 3 bases from V and 0 bases from J, with 6 bases between. CDR3 length equals 15 residues. Germline CDR1 reads MNHEY; CDR2 reads SMNVEV (reference sequence). DNA of the CDR3: TGTGCCAGCAGTTTTTGGGCCTCTGGGGCCAACGTCCTGACTTTC. Translation: CASSFWASGANVLTF.

V gene TRBV6-1 combines with J gene TRBJ1-1; D gene unclear. The CDR3 is 17 amino acids. V lost 0 bases and J lost 6, with 20 bases in between. CDR1 MNHNS and CDR2 SASEGT come from the germline V gene. The chain's CDR3 is CASSEAHPGRPIAEAFF. In DNA form, the CDR3 reads TGTGCCAGCAGTGAAGCCCACCCCGGACGCCCCATCGCTGAAGCTTTCTTT.

In this sample, this clone turned up once. The chain combines TRBV7-9 with TRBJ2-1, with a weak D call TRBD2 (5 bases). Between the trimmed V and J ends, which lost 1 base and 0 bases, there was a span of 7 bases. From germline, CDR1 is SEHNR and CDR2 FQNEAQ (reference sequence). This CDR3 is 15 amino acids long. The CDR3 spells CASSLGAGSYNEQFF. As DNA, the CDR3 is TGTGCCAGCAGCTTAGGGGCGGGCTCCTACAATGAGCAGTTCTTC.

This clone was detected a few times. J is TRBJ1-2 and V is TRBV5-1; 12 positions match TRBD1. The CDR3 totals 15 residues. The trim removed 4 bases at V and 8 bases at J, leaving 9 bases unmatched. Germline V gene lookup returns CDR1 SGHRS and CDR2 YFSETQ. In DNA, the CDR3 is TGCGCCAGCAGCGCACCGGGACAGGGGGCTGGAGGCTACACCTTC. This encodes CASSAPGQGAGGYTF.

This clone was counted a few times. This rearrangement joins TRBV5-4 to TRBJ1-1, with 10 bases fitting TRBD1. The V segment lost 4 bases and the J segment 1 base; nucleotides outside the gene matches: 7. Germline CDR1 and CDR2: SGHNT and YYREEE (reference sequence). This CDR3 comprises 16 residues. CDR3 nucleotide sequence: TGTGCCAGCAGCACCCCCCGGGACAGGGGGAACACTGAAGCTTTCTTT. Translated, it gives CASSTPRDRGNTEAFF.

This chain connects TRBV10-3 to TRBJ1-2; 7 nucleotides agree with TRBD1. CDR1 is ENHRY, CDR2 SYGVKD, per germline. Trimming at V came to 3 bases and at J to 4 bases, leaving 5 bases not matched to a gene. This CDR3 contains 14 residues. This chain's CDR3 is CAISEQGSLYGYTF. The CDR3 nucleotides read TGTGCCATCAGTGAACAGGGGAGCCTCTATGGCTACACCTTC.

The chain is built from TRBV21-1 and TRBJ1-1; the DNA was not used to check the table's D call, TRBD1. TRBV21-1 is tagged as a pseudogene. The CDR3 extends over 14 amino acids. CDR3 sequence (DNA): TGTGCCAGCAGTCTAAGAGGGGGGAACACTGAAGCTTTCTTT. Its translation is CASSLRGGNTEAFF.

V is TRBV6-1 and J is TRBJ1-1; 7 bases map to TRBD1. The V and J ends lost 7 bases and 7 bases, in that order; junction bases with no gene match: 9. The germline CDR1 and CDR2 sequences are MNHNS and SASEGT. The CDR3 sequence is 13 residues long. This chain's CDR3 is CASNDRAVGEAFF. The CDR3 DNA reads TGTGCCAGCAATGACAGGGCAGTTGGTGAAGCTTTCTTT.

Worth noting for this clone: This CDR3 is also generated by other DNA sequences in the sample. This rearrangement joins TRBV2 to TRBJ1-6, with D tentatively TRBD1 (5 bases). CDR1 and CDR2 from the germline V gene are SNHLY and FYNNEI. The CDR3 consists of 13 residues. Trimming took 6 bases from V and 7 from J, leaving 10 bases between them. CDR3 sequence reads: CASRGQLNSPLHF. CDR3 DNA sequence: TGTGCCAGCAGGGGGCAGTTAAATTCACCCCTCCACTTT.

The chain recombines TRBV7-8 with TRBJ1-5; 11 bases agree with TRBD1. The germline V gene encodes CDR1 SGHVS and CDR2 FQNEAQ. The trim removed 4 bases at V and 0 bases at J, leaving 2 bases unmatched. The CDR3 length is 16 residues. The CDR3 loop is CASSSGQGASNQPQHF. The CDR3, as DNA: TGTGCCAGCAGCTCCGGACAGGGGGCTAGCAATCAGCCCCAGCATTTT.

The chain joins TRBV5-1 to TRBJ2-3; D gene unclear. V was pared by 0 bases and J by 1 base, with 9 bases between. This CDR3 comprises 15 residues. Germline CDR1 SGHRS, CDR2 YFSETQ. The CDR3, as DNA: TGCGCCAGCAGCTTGGACTGGCGCGGCACAGATACGCAGTATTTT. It specifies CASSLDWRGTDTQYF.

The rearrangement joins TRBV18 to TRBJ2-7, with 7 nucleotides matching TRBD1. Looked up from germline, CDR1 is KGHSH and CDR2 is LQKENI. The CDR3 runs to 15 residues. With 8 bases clipped from V and 0 bases from J, the junction kept 10 bases outside the gene matches. The CDR3 region has the DNA TGTGCCAGCCCCCCTGGGACAGATTCCTCCTACGAGCAGTACTTC. Translated: CASPPGTDSSYEQYF.

This clone appeared once. The V call is TRBV6-6, the J call TRBJ2-1; no definite D call. Trimming cost V 7 bases and J 10 bases, with 17 bases left between them. Germline V gene data show CDR1 as MNHNY and CDR2 as SVGAGI (reference sequence). CDR3 size: 13 residues. The CDR3 nucleotides are TGTGCCAGCAACCACGGCCCTGGATGGGAGCAGTTCTTC. Residues: CASNHGPGWEQFF.

The chain carries TRBV28 and TRBJ1-6, with TRBD1 as a possible D gene (6 bases). The V gene's germline CDR1 is MDHEN and CDR2 SYDVKM. This CDR3 has 17 amino acids. V was pared by 5 bases and J by 8 bases, with 22 bases between. This CDR3 reads CASSPPGGPTRHSPLHF. CDR3 in DNA: TGTGCCAGCAGTCCCCCCGGGGGGCCTACCCGACATTCACCCCTCCACTTT.

This chain uses TRBV27 with TRBJ2-1, with 10 nucleotides matching TRBD2. The V gene end was trimmed by 3 bases and the J gene end by 5 bases; junction bases not matched to a gene: 7. The CDR3 sequence is 16 residues long. Germline-derived CDR1 and CDR2 are MNHEY and SMNVEV (reference sequence). CDR3 DNA sequence: TGTGCCAGCAGTTTGAGGCAGACTAGCGGGCACAATGAGCAGTTCTTC. It specifies CASSLRQTSGHNEQFF.

V and J are TRBV5-5 and TRBJ1-1, with D tentatively TRBD1 (5 bases). The CDR3 has 14 residues. Germline V gene lookup returns CDR1 SGHKS and CDR2 YYEKEE (reference sequence). V lost 4 bases and J lost 1, with 11 bases in between. The CDR3 region has the DNA TGTGCCAGCAGCCTTCAGACAGAGAACACTGAAGCTTTCTTT. Encoded protein: CASSLQTENTEAFF.

In its sample, this clone was seen once. J is TRBJ2-2 and V is TRBV5-4; D unclear. From germline, CDR1 is SGHNT and CDR2 YYREEE (reference sequence). Trimming shortened V by 2 bases and J by 3 bases, and 5 bases separated the two germline ends. The CDR3 runs to 13 residues. The CDR3 bases are TGTGCCAGCAGCTTTACGGACACCGGGGAGCTGTTTTTT. It is translated as CASSFTDTGELFF. The whole variable domain, filled in from reference TRBV5-4 and TRBJ2-2, reads ETGVTQSPTHLIKTRGQQVTLRCSSQSGHNTVSWYQQALGQGPQFIFQYYREEENGRGNFPPRFSGLQFPNYSSELNVNALELDDSALYLCASSFTDTGELFFGEGSRLTVL.

The rearrangement joins TRBV6-4 to TRBJ1-5; D might be TRBD1 (5 bases). Trimming stripped 6 bases from V and 3 bases from J, with 9 bases between. Germline values: CDR1 MRHNA, CDR2 SNTAGT. The CDR3 runs to 13 residues. Here the CDR3 DNA reads TGTGCCAGCAGCCTGGACATCAATCAGCCCCAGCATTTT. Translating gives CASSLDINQPQHF.

Only one count was recorded for this clone. V usage is TRBV7-9 and J usage is TRBJ2-7; 11 bases are a match to TRBD2. This CDR3 contains 17 residues. Trimming took 4 bases from V and 3 from J; bases not matched to a gene: 11. The germline gives CDR1 SEHNR, CDR2 FQNEAQ (reference sequence). The CDR3 DNA follows: TGTGCCAGCAGCTCCCCCGCCGGGACTAGCGGTTACTACGAGCAGTACTTC. Translating gives CASSSPAGTSGYYEQYF.

DNA of the CDR3: TGCGCCAGCAGCTTGCAGCCAGGGGAAGAGACCCAGTACTTC. As protein: CASSLQPGEETQYF. This chain joins TRBV5-1 and TRBJ2-5, with D perhaps TRBD1 (6 bases). CDR3 length: 14 amino acids. Trimming stripped 1 base from V and 3 bases from J, with 10 bases between. Germline V CDR1 and CDR2: SGHRS, YFSETQ. The variable domain in full, completed from reference TRBV5-1 and TRBJ2-5, reads KAGVTQTPRYLIKTRGQQVTLSCSPISGHRSVSWYQQTPGQGLQFLFEYFSETQRNKGNFPGRFSGRQFSNSRSEMNVSTLELGDSALYLCASSLQPGEETQYFGPGTRLLVL.